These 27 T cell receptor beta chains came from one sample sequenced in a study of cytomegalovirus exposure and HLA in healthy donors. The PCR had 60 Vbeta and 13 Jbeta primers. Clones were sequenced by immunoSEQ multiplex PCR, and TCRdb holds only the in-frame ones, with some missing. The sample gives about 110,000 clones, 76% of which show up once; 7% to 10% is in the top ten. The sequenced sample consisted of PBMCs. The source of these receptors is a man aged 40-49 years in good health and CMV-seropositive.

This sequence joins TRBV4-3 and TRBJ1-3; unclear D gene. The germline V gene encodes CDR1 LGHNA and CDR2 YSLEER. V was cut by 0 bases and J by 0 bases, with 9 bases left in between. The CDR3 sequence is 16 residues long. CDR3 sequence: CASSQDPFSSGNTIYF. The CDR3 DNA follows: TGCGCCAGCAGCCAAGACCCATTTTCCTCTGGAAACACCATATATTTT.

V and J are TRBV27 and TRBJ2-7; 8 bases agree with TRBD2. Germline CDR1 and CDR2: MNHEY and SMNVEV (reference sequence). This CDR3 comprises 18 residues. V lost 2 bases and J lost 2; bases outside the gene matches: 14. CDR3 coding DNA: TGTGCCAGCAGTTTAAAGGGGACTCTCGCGGGAGGTACCTACGAGCAGTACTTC. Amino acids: CASSLKGTLAGGTYEQYF.

The CDR3: CASSQGQVNSGNTIYF. The CDR3 DNA is TGCGCCAGCAGCCAAGGACAGGTTAACTCTGGAAACACCATATATTTT. The chain recombines TRBV4-3 with TRBJ1-3; possibly TRBD1 for D (6 bases). V lost 1 base and J lost 0, with 10 bases in between. Germline V gene data show CDR1 as LGHNA and CDR2 as YSLEER. This CDR3 is 16 amino acids long.

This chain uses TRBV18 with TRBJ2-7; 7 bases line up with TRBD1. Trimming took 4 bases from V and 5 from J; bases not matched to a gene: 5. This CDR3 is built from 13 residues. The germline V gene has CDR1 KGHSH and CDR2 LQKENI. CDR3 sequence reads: CASSRQGYDEQYF. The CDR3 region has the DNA TGTGCCAGCTCACGACAGGGATACGACGAGCAGTACTTC. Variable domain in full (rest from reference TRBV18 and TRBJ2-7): NAGVMQNPRHLVRRRGQEARLRCSPMKGHSHVYWYRQLPEEGLKFMVYLQKENIIDESGMPKERFSAEFPKEGPSILRIQQVVRGDSAAYFCASSRQGYDEQYFGPGTRLTVT.

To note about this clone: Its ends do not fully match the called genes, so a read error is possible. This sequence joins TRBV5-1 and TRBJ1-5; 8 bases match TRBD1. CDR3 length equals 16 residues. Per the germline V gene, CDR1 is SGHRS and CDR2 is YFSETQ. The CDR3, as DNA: TGCGCCAGGAGCTGTACCGGGACAGGTCGCAATCAGCCCCAGCATTTT. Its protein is CARSCTGTGRNQPQHF.

The CDR3 bases are TGTGCCAGCAGCTTACAGGGAACCTCTGGGGCCAACGTCCTGACTTTC. Protein: CASSLQGTSGANVLTF. This chain joins TRBV7-3 and TRBJ2-6, with D maybe TRBD1 (5 bases). The ends were cut back, 2 bases at V and 0 bases at J, with 8 bases in the middle. This CDR3 comprises 16 residues. Germline V gene sequence: CDR1 SGHTA, CDR2 FQGTGA.

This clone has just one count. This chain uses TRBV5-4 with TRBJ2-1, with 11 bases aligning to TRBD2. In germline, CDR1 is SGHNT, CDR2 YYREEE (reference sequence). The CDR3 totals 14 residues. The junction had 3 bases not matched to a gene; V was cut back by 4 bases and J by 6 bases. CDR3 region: CASSRSGGGNEQFF. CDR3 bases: TGTGCCAGCAGCCGTAGCGGGGGGGGCAATGAGCAGTTCTTC.

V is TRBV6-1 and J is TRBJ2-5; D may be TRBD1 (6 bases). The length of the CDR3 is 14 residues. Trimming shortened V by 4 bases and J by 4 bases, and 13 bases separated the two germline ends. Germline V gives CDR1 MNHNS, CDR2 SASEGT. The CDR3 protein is CASSVVQGSETQYF. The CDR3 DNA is TGTGCCAGCAGTGTCGTACAGGGTTCAGAGACCCAGTACTTC.

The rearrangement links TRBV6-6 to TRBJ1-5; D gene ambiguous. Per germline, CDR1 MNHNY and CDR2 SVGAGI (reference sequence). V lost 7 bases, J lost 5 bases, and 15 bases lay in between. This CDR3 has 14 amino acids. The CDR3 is CASIPRAGYQPQHF. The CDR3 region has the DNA TGTGCCAGCATCCCGAGGGCAGGCTATCAGCCCCAGCATTTT.

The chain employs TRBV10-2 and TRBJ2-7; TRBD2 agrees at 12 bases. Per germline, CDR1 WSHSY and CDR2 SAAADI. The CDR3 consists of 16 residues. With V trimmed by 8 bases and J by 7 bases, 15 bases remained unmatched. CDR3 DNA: TGCGCCAGCGCCCCCGTGACTAGCGGGAGCCAGTGGGAGCAGTACTTC. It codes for CASAPVTSGSQWEQYF.

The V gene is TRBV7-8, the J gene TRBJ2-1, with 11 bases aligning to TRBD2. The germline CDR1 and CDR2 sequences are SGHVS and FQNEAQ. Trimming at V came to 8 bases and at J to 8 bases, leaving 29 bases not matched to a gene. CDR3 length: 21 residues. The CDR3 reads CASGRGWGRGSTSGSLDEQFF. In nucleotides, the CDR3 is TGTGCCAGCGGTCGAGGGTGGGGCCGGGGCTCTACTAGCGGGAGTCTCGATGAGCAGTTCTTC.

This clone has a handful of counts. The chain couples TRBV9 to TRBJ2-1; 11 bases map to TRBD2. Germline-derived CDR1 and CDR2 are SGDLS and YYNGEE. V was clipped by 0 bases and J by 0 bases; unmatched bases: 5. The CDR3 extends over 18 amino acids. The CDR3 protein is CASSVGLAGPASYNEQFF. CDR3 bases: TGTGCCAGCAGCGTAGGACTAGCGGGACCCGCCTCCTACAATGAGCAGTTCTTC.

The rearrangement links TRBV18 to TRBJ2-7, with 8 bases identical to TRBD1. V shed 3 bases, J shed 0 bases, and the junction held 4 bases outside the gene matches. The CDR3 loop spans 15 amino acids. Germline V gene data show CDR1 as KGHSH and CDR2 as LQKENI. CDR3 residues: CASSPQGASSYEQYF. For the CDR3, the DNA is TGTGCCAGCTCACCCCAGGGGGCCAGCTCCTACGAGCAGTACTTC.

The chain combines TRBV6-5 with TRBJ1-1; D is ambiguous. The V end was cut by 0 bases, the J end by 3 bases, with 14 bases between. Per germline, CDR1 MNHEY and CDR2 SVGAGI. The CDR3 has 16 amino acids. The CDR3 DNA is TGTGCCAGCAGTTACTCGAAAAGCAAGCGGGACACTGAAGCTTTCTTT. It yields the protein CASSYSKSKRDTEAFF.

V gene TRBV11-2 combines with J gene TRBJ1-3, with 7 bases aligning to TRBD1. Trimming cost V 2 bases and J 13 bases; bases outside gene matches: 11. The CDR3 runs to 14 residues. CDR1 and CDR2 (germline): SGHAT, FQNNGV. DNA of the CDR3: TGTGCCAGCAGCTTATGGGACAGCCCAATCCGGATATATTTT. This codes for CASSLWDSPIRIYF. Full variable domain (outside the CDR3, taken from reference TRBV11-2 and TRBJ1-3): EAGVAQSPRYKIIEKRQSVAFWCNPISGHATLYWYQQILGQGPKLLIQFQNNGVVDDSQLPKDRFSAERLKGVDSTLKIQPAKLEDSAVYLCASSLWDSPIRIYFGEGSWLTVV.

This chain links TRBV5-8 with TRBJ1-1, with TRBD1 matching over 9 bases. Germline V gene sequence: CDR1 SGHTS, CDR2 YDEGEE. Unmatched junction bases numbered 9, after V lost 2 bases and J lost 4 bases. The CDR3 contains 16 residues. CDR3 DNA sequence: TGTGCCAGCAGCTTTGGTCTGGACAGGGGAGCCACTGAAGCTTTCTTT. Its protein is CASSFGLDRGATEAFF.

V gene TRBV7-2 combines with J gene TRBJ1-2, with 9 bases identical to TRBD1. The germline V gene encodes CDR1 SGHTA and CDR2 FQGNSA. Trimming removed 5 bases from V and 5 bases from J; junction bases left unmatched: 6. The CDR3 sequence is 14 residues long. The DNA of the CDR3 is TGTGCCAGCAGCCCCGGGACAGGGAAATATGGCTACACCTTC. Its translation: CASSPGTGKYGYTF. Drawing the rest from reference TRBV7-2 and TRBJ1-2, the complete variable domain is GAGVSQSPSNKVTEKGKDVELRCDPISGHTALYWYRQSLGQGLEFLIYFQGNSAPDKSGLPSDRFSAERTGGSVSTLTIQRTQQEDSAVYLCASSPGTGKYGYTFGSGTRLTVV.

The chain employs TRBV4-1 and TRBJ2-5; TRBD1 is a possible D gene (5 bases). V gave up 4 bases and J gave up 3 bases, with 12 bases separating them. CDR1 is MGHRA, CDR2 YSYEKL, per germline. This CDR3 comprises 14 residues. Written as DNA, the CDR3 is TGCGCCAGCAGCCCGACCCTGACAGAAGAGACCCAGTACTTC. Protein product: CASSPTLTEETQYF.

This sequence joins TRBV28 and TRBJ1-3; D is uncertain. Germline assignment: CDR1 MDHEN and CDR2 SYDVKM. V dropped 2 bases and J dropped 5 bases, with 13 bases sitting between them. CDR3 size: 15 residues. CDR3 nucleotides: TGTGCCAGCAGTTTAGTACAAGGAGGCAGAAACACCATATATTTT. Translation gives CASSLVQGGRNTIYF.

This CDR3 reads CASSLADGSDSGANVLTF. The CDR3 coding sequence is TGTGCCAGCAGCTTAGCGGATGGGAGCGACTCTGGGGCCAACGTCCTGACTTTC. This chain links TRBV11-2 with TRBJ2-6; perhaps TRBD2 as D (5 bases). Germline V gene lookup returns CDR1 SGHAT and CDR2 FQNNGV. The CDR3 covers 18 residues. The V and J ends lost 1 base and 0 bases respectively, with 13 bases between them. The full variable domain, in which reference TRBV11-2 and TRBJ2-6 provide the parts outside the CDR3, is EAGVAQSPRYKIIEKRQSVAFWCNPISGHATLYWYQQILGQGPKLLIQFQNNGVVDDSQLPKDRFSAERLKGVDSTLKIQPAKLEDSAVYLCASSLADGSDSGANVLTFGAGSRLTVL.

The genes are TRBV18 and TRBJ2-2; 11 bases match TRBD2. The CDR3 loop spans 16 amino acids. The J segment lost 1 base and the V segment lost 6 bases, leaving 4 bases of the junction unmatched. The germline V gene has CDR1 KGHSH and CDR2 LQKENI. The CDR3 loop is CASSLLAGGNTGELFF. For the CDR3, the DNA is TGTGCCAGCTCCCTTCTAGCGGGAGGGAACACCGGGGAGCTGTTTTTT.

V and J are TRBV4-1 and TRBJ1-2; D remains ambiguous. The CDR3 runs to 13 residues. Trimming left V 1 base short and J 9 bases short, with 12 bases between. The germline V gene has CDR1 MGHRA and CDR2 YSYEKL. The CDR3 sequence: CASSQGTLVSYTF. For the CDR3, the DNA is TGCGCCAGCAGCCAAGGTACTCTGGTGAGCTACACCTTC.

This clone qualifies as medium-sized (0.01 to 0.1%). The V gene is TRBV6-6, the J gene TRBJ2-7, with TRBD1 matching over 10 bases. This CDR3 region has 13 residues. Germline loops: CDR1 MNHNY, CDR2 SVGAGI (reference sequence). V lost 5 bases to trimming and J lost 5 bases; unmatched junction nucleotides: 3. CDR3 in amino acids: CASSTGQGNEQYF. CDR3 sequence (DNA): TGTGCCAGCAGTACGGGACAGGGGAACGAGCAGTACTTC.

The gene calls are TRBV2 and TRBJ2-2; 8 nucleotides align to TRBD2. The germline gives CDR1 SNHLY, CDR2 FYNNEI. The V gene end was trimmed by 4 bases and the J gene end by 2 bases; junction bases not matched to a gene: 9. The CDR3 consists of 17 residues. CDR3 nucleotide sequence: TGTGCCAGCAGTGGACCCGACAGCGGGAGTAACACCGGGGAGCTGTTTTTT. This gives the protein CASSGPDSGSNTGELFF.

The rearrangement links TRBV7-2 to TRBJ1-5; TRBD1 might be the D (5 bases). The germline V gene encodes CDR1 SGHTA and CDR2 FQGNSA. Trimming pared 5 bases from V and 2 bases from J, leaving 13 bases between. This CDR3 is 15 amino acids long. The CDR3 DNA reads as TGTGCCAGCAGCCCGCAGGGTCAGGGCAATCAGCCCCAGCATTTT. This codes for CASSPQGQGNQPQHF.

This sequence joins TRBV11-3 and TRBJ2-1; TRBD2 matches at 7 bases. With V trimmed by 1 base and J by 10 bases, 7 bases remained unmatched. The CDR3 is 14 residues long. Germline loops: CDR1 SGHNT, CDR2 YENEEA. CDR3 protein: CASSLATSVWEQFF. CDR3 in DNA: TGTGCCAGCAGCTTAGCTACTAGCGTTTGGGAGCAGTTCTTC.

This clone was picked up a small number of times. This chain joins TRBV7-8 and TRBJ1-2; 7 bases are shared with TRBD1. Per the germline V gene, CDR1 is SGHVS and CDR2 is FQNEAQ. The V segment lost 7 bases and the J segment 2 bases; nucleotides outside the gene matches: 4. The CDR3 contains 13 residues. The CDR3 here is CASTQGGNYGYTF. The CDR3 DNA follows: TGTGCCAGCACGCAAGGGGGCAACTATGGCTACACCTTC.